The entry that follows covers one TCR beta chain sequence. This clonotype is a singleton in its sample. This clone's antigen is unknown. Base qualities are not recorded, but no much larger clone differs from it by a single base. A single read is weak support. Peripheral blood CD8+ and CD4+ T cells from healthy donors, Susac syndrome patients and multiple sclerosis patients were profiled by high-throughput TCR beta sequencing. The Susac syndrome patients fulfilled recently defined diagnostic criteria for either definite or probable disease. Bulk CD8+ and CD4+ T cells were purified magnetically by negative isolation, whereas CD8+ TEMRA cells were enriched by FACS. Blood was collected in EDTA tubes and processed within 24 hours, with PBMCs isolated through density gradient centrifugation. PBMCs destined for TCR sequencing were cryopreserved in liquid nitrogen and later thawed in a 37 °C water bath. Purity of sorted or isolated CD4+, CD8+ and CD8+ TEMRA cells was at least 90%.

The CDR3 sequence holds 14 residues, the cysteine and phenylalanine included. The entry retains the CDR3 DNA only, 42 bases that are in frame from base 1. The germline V gene (reference sequence) specifies DFQATT as CDR1 and SNEGSKA as CDR2. Trimming removed 3 bases from V and 4 bases from J; the gene matches leave 4 bases unexplained. This sample is part of a study of CD8 T cells in Susac syndrome (dated by TCRdb to about 2019). At the level of the whole study: Of the Susac syndrome patients who were sequenced, about eight were in clinical remission while six had clinically active disease. Susac syndrome patients were therapy-naive, on corticosteroids (some also receiving IVIg), or on IVIg alone at blood withdrawal. Repertoire sequencing was used to test whether CD8+ T cell activation and differentiation in Susac syndrome was antigen driven.

Beyond this particular receptor, the publication reports: The study acknowledged that relatively few individuals were included in the TCR sequencing and HLA analysis. In patients with Susac syndrome, the CD4+ T cell repertoire showed no detectable clonal expansion.

RNA was extracted using the RNeasy kit, and roughly 0.5 to 1 ug of the RNA was reverse transcribed with random hexamers. The immunoSEQ multiplex PCR assay, which covers 54 Vbeta and 13 Jbeta segments, was used to amplify TCR beta CDR3 regions. PCR amplification bias was corrected using a synthetic template baseline for primer optimization and computational correction. Regarding the original processing steps: Only productive sequences were kept, with reads annotated to V, D and J genes according to IMGT and analyzed in immunoSEQ Analyzer. Clonality was computed as one minus Shannon entropy normalized by log2 of the number of productive unique sequences. For each patient and control, public and private clones were evaluated among the 100 most prevalent clones. Clones were defined as Susac-specific if absent from the healthy and MS cohorts, from over a thousand published viral clones and from other ImmuneACCESS disease sequences. TCRdb's own reprocessing of the public reads used fastp at Q25 and MiXCR and kept productive beta chains. Every entry covers one CDR3 protein and lists the most common genes and DNA from its rows. These V and J calls are TCRdb output, not the study's own analysis. Present in this sample are over 150,000 distinct CDR3 sequences, roughly 95% of which were seen just once. The top ten clones comprise approximately 0.12% of the sample.

Sequenced input: CD4+ T cells from PBMCs. The chain employs TRBV20-1 and TRBJ2-3, and 10 junctional nucleotides match TRBD2. The clonotype comes from a human donor with Susac syndrome. The nucleotides read TGCAGTGCTAGTAAGCGGGGGGGAGCAGATACGCAGTATTTT. This is translated as CSASKRGGADTQYF.